The table lists the clone carrying this TCR beta chain with a few counts. In the original processing: From reference gene primer amplification, estimates of nucleated cell counts were derived. Sequencing was performed with immunoSEQ multiplex PCR; in TCRdb, only in-frame clones are kept and a portion is missing. V, J and clone size are taken as reported in that table, and D and trimming were inferred from the DNA itself. Of some 95,000 clones listed, roughly 72% are singletons. V lost 0 bases to trimming and J lost 4 bases; unmatched junction nucleotides: 6. From germline, CDR1 is SGHTA and CDR2 FQGNSA. The CDR3 runs 16 residues. This entry comes from a study of blood T cell repertoires in COVID-19. Overall study: The samples span acute and convalescent COVID-19 from the United States, Italy and Spain. PBMCs, B-cell-depleted T cells, or T cells provided the cDNA or gDNA that made up the material.

Sequencing was performed on peripheral blood. This clonotype was obtained from a man aged 70 or older with acute or convalescent COVID-19. The chain uses TRBV7-2 and TRBJ2-3, with 8 bases lining up with TRBD2. Here the CDR3 reads CASSLAGTRSADTQYF. The DNA for the CDR3 is TGTGCCAGCAGCTTAGCCGGGACTAGATCGGCAGATACGCAGTATTTT. The full variable domain, in which reference TRBV7-2 and TRBJ2-3 provide the parts outside the CDR3, is GAGVSQSPSNKVTEKGKDVELRCDPISGHTALYWYRQSLGQGLEFLIYFQGNSAPDKSGLPSDRFSAERTGGSVSTLTIQRTQQEDSAVYLCASSLAGTRSADTQYFGPGTRLTVL.